Sequencing of this T cell receptor beta chain was carried out in a study of graft-versus-host responses after intestinal transplantation. Study at large: Every recipient underwent anti-thymocyte globulin induction, then tacrolimus and steroids for approximately three years. Whole-study results and caveats: Ileal or blood samples showed some GvH clones first, and such clones were also found in recipient marrow. Individuals who had graft-donor T cell macrochimerism had allografts that showed high graft-versus-host to host-versus-graft clonal ratios.

Assay used: immunoSEQ multiplex PCR; TCRdb lists only in-frame clones, some missing. The top ten clones hold around 23% of a sample with more than 13,000 clones, 70% of them seen once. This clone was observed a few times. The antigen is unknown. Lymphocytes from graft epithelium and lamina propria were isolated. Germline V gene data show CDR1 as SGHRS and CDR2 as YFSETQ. The CDR3 totals 14 residues. The germline V and J ends were trimmed by 4 bases and 6 bases, with 14 bases remaining between them. Sequencing used ileum tissue, obtained around 720 days after intestinal transplantation. The gene calls are TRBV5-1 and TRBJ2-1; no reliable D call. This TCR came from a human patient who received an intestinal transplant, so some T cells may come from the graft donor. This CDR3 reads CASSPPGPSNEQFF. DNA of the CDR3: TGCGCCAGCAGCCCCCCAGGCCCGAGCAATGAGCAGTTCTTC.